These T cell receptor beta chains were read from a single sample in a study of spatial heterogeneity in lung cancer. TCRdb fed the 5' RACE reads into MiXCR, producing one record per CDR3 protein. The sample has under 8,000 distinct CDR3 sequences; 12% are singletons. Sequences were derived from lung tumor tissue, sampled at surgery. The receptors come from a male donor with early-stage non-small cell lung cancer. Each CDR3 is given without its conserved first and last residue.

v_gene,j_gene,CDR3aa
TRBV7-6,TRBJ2-3,ASSSSRTSGDYYTQY
TRBV27,TRBJ2-1,ASSFARREQF
TRBV7-2,TRBJ1-2,ASSLAGSGGGIIYGYT
TRBV19,TRBJ2-7,ASSDRAAYEQY
TRBV20-1,TRBJ2-7,SALPGLGPYEQY
TRBV7-9,TRBJ2-3,ASSRGLADGRDTQY
TRBV14,TRBJ2-2,ASSQDQTSAGTGELF
TRBV20-1,TRBJ1-2,SARDQGTVAYGYT
TRBV3-1,TRBJ1-2,ASSLHSGARAGYGYT
TRBV27,TRBJ2-1,ASSTKGQADALSSYNEQF
TRBV7-2,TRBJ2-7,ASSPQGDSYEQY
TRBV11-2,TRBJ2-7,ASSFTSGSHEQY
TRBV15,TRBJ1-5,ATSRGNQPQH
TRBV20-1,TRBJ2-5,SARGLSGLEETQY
TRBV5-1,TRBJ2-1,ASRPTTSGYNEQF
TRBV5-6,TRBJ1-2,ASSLNYGYT
TRBV2,TRBJ1-4,ASATGLEKLF
TRBV11-2,TRBJ2-7,ASSLGRTSSYEQY
TRBV29-1,TRBJ2-7,SVESYSYEQY
TRBV2,TRBJ2-7,ANSGLLSYEQY
TRBV3-1,TRBJ2-7,ASSQDQGQSYEQY
TRBV20-1,TRBJ1-2,SARDHGGHYGYT
TRBV7-8,TRBJ2-2,ATRSDTGELF
TRBV20-1,TRBJ2-1,SASPLEPSTHNEQF
TRBV10-3,TRBJ2-5,AISGDREVKETQY
TRBV5-1,TRBJ2-7,ASSPRRSGQTYEQY
TRBV5-1,TRBJ2-7,ASKLWAGSYEQY
TRBV7-6,TRBJ2-3,ASSLGSSAGGSTDTQY
TRBV10-3,TRBJ2-5,AISFLAGGETQY
TRBV6-5,TRBJ2-2,ASSPTSGQGELF
TRBV9,TRBJ1-3,ASSVNPGFSGNTIY
TRBV7-9,TRBJ1-3,ASSLKGISGNTIY
TRBV24-1,TRBJ2-5,ATSDFSRGQETQY
TRBV11-1,TRBJ2-7,ASSPESKQY
TRBV4-2,TRBJ2-2,ASSQDEASGRTGTGELF
TRBV4-1,TRBJ1-5,ASSQVPGAQPQH
TRBV18,TRBJ2-5,ASSPSAGRETQY
TRBV19,TRBJ1-5,ASSMALNQPQH
TRBV2,TRBJ2-1,ASSDEAGGIMAEQF
TRBV7-2,TRBJ2-7,ASSLSGYEQY
TRBV7-8,TRBJ1-1,ASSPLGGGAF
TRBV3-1,TRBJ2-3,ASSLAGGPPDTQY